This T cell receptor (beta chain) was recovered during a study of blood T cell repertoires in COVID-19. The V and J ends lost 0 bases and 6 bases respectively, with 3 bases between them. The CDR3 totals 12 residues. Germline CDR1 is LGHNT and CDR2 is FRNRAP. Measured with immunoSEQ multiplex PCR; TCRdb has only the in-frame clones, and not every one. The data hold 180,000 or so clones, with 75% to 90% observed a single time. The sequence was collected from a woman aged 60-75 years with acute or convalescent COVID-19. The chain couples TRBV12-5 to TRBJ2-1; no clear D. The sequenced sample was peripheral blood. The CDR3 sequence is CASGLVANEQFF. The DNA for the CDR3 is TGTGCTAGTGGTTTGGTAGCCAATGAGCAGTTCTTC.